This TCR beta chain originates from a study of Ad26.COV2.S vaccination and SARS-CoV-2 variants. Study-level information: Ad26.COV2.S given intramuscularly, once or twice 56 days apart.

This clone was detected only once. What it binds is not known. Regarding treatment: approximately 18 received Ad26.COV2.S at low or high dose, single or two shots; roughly 5 received placebo; per-sample allocation not given. The samples date from day 63 after the first vaccine or placebo injection. An adult aged 18-55 years in Boston served as the donor. General study findings and limits: For non-spike TCRs, breadth in vaccine recipients resembled that in placebo recipients. Vaccine recipients showed a spike-specific TCR breadth that was higher than in placebo recipients.

Assay: immunoSEQ multiplex PCR; the TCRdb copy retains only in-frame clones and omits some. The sample yields roughly 700,000 clones, around 92% seen once. After removal of 10 bases from V and 3 bases from J, the junction contained 1 base not matched to a gene. This CDR3 region has 11 residues. Germline assignment: CDR1 LNHDA and CDR2 SQIVND (reference sequence). J is TRBJ2-7 and V is TRBV19; 9 nucleotides match TRBD1. The sample consisted of peripheral blood, taken in a trial of Ad26.COV2.S vaccine versus placebo. This TCR was sampled from a person between 18 and 59 years old who received the Ad26.COV2.S COVID-19 vaccine or a placebo. The CDR3 reads CATGQGYEQYF. CDR3 DNA: TGTGCCACGGGACAGGGCTACGAGCAGTACTTC.